Shown below are 14 T cell receptor beta chains from a single sample sequenced in a study of human T cells and chemical hapten exposure. One entry per CDR3 protein results from TCRdb running MiXCR on the RACE reads. The sample carries about 74,000 distinct CDR3 sequences, about 15% recorded once. Time point noted: pre-sensitization, week 0. As for treatment: therapeutic diphenylcyclopropenone sensitization with weekly scalp DPC. The sequencing here drew on whole blood, taken in connection with sensitization to the hapten diphenylcyclopropenone (DPC). Every receptor here comes from a woman aged 50 to 60 with alopecia areata. Some clones in this sample may be carry-over from other donors' samples.

The rearrangement uses TRBV5-5 and TRBJ2-7, with D tentatively TRBD2 (6 bases). CDR1 and CDR2 from the germline V gene are SGHKS and YYEKEE (reference sequence). Trimming shortened V by 4 bases and J by 3 bases, and 17 bases separated the two germline ends. The CDR3 runs 15 residues. CDR3 DNA sequence: TGTGCCAGCAGCACAAGCGGGCCCACTCTCTACGAGCAGTACTTC. Amino acids: CASSTSGPTLYEQYF.

The CDR3 bases are TGTGCCAGCAGTTCCCCGGGCACTGAAGCTTTCTTT. It specifies CASSSPGTEAFF. J is TRBJ1-1 and V is TRBV28; no reliable D call. The germline V gene encodes CDR1 MDHEN and CDR2 SYDVKM. V was pared by 4 bases and J by 4 bases, with 7 bases between. The length of the CDR3 is 12 residues.

The CDR3 DNA reads TGTGCCAGCAGCGGGACTAGCTCTGGGGCCAACGTCCTGACTTTC. It codes for CASSGTSSGANVLTF. J is TRBJ2-6 and V is TRBV3-1, with 8 nucleotides matching TRBD2. In germline, CDR1 is LGHDT, CDR2 YNNKEL (reference sequence). Germline trimming cut 5 bases from V and 0 bases from J; bases unmatched to any gene: 0. The CDR3 spans 15 residues.

This clonotype was picked up a small number of times. The J gene is TRBJ2-3, the V gene TRBV24-1, with 7 bases matching TRBD1. This CDR3 region has 15 residues. Per germline, CDR1 KGHDR and CDR2 SFDVKD. J lost 2 bases, V lost 3 bases, and 4 bases had no gene match. In DNA form, the CDR3 reads TGTGCCACCAGTGATACCGGGACAGCCACAGATACGCAGTATTTT. Amino acids: CATSDTGTATDTQYF.

Concerning this clonotype: This may be a read error, as it is one base from a much larger clone. The V and J genes are TRBV7-6 and TRBJ2-7; no clear D. Looked up from germline, CDR1 is SGHVS and CDR2 is FNYEAQ. The CDR3 is 13 amino acids. The CDR3 region is CVSSLTALGEQYF. The CDR3 nucleotides read TGTGTCAGCAGCTTAACAGCCCTCGGCGAGCAGTACTTC.

This clonotype was seen a handful of times. The V and J genes are TRBV6-2 or TRBV6-3 and TRBJ2-1, with 12 bases fitting TRBD2. V dropped 2 bases and J dropped 7; count of bases not matched to a gene: 6. Germline V lookup: CDR1 MNHEY, CDR2 SVGEGT. There are 16 residues in the CDR3. The CDR3 coding sequence is TGTGCCAGCAGTTACGAAGGGACTAGCGGGTTGAATGAGCAGTTCTTC. This translates into CASSYEGTSGLNEQFF.

The chain combines TRBV7-2 with TRBJ2-1; D is possibly TRBD1 or TRBD2 (5 bases each). Trimming pared 0 bases from V and 9 bases from J, leaving 15 bases between. This CDR3 is 15 amino acids long. The germline V gene has CDR1 SGHTA and CDR2 FQGNSA. The chain's CDR3 is CASSLAGPMEAEQFF. The CDR3 bases are TGTGCCAGCAGCTTAGCGGGGCCGATGGAGGCTGAGCAGTTCTTC.

This clonotype has just a few counts. The chain is built from TRBV20-1 and TRBJ2-7, with 9 bases lining up with TRBD2. The germline CDR1 and CDR2 sequences are DFQATT and SNEGSKA (reference sequence). This CDR3 is 15 amino acids long. J gave up 4 bases and V 4 bases, and 11 bases lay outside the gene matches. Written as DNA, the CDR3 is TGCAGTGCTAAACTCGGGGTAGCGGGAGTGTACGAGCAGTACTTC. Encoded protein: CSAKLGVAGVYEQYF.

The chain joins TRBV10-1 to TRBJ2-7; TRBD2 matches at 13 bases. CDR3 length: 16 residues. The germline gives CDR1 WNHNN, CDR2 SYGVQD (reference sequence). Trimming took 2 bases from V and 4 from J; bases not matched to a gene: 5. The chain's CDR3 is CASSERRLAGGYEQYF. The CDR3 bases are TGCGCCAGCAGTGAGCGAAGACTAGCGGGAGGTTACGAGCAGTACTTC.

This clonotype occurred a few times. V is TRBV12-3 or TRBV12-4 and J is TRBJ2-3; D gene uncertain. This CDR3 region has 12 residues. The ends were cut back, 7 bases at V and 2 bases at J, with 7 bases in the middle. The CDR3 loop reads CASNENTDTQYF. In DNA, the CDR3 is TGTGCCAGCAACGAAAACACAGATACGCAGTATTTT.

This clonotype was recorded many times. The genes are TRBV3-1 and TRBJ1-2, with unresolved D. This CDR3 contains 14 residues. Germline CDR1 and CDR2: LGHDT and YNNKEL (reference sequence). Trimming left V 0 bases short and J 6 bases short, with 11 bases between. The CDR3 bases are TGTGCCAGCAGCCAAGATCCGACGGACCATGGCTACACCTTC. Its translation is CASSQDPTDHGYTF.

This clonotype was seen at least ten times. This rearrangement joins TRBV28 to TRBJ2-5; 9 bases are shared with TRBD2. There are 14 residues in the CDR3. Germline lookup yields CDR1 MDHEN and CDR2 SYDVKM. V dropped 5 bases and J dropped 3; count of bases not matched to a gene: 4. For the CDR3, the DNA is TGTGCCAGCAGTCTTCTAGCGGGAAAAGAGACCCAGTACTTC. It specifies CASSLLAGKETQYF.

The rearrangement uses TRBV5-1 and TRBJ1-1; D gene ambiguous. The CDR3 contains 14 residues. V lost 4 bases, J lost 1 base, and 11 bases lay in between. Looked up from germline, CDR1 is SGHRS and CDR2 is YFSETQ. The CDR3 nucleotides read TGCGCCAGCAGCCCCGACGGCAGGAACACTGAAGCTTTCTTT. Its protein product is CASSPDGRNTEAFF.

In its sample, this clonotype was seen many times. This chain joins TRBV7-2 and TRBJ1-6, with a weak D call TRBD1 (6 bases). The V end lost 2 bases, the J end lost 9 bases, and 14 bases lay between the germline ends. Germline V gene lookup returns CDR1 SGHTA and CDR2 FQGNSA. The CDR3 has 15 amino acids. CDR3 DNA: TGTGCCAGCAGCTTAAGTTCGGGGGGCGGTTCACCCCTCCACTTT. Translated, it gives CASSLSSGGGSPLHF.